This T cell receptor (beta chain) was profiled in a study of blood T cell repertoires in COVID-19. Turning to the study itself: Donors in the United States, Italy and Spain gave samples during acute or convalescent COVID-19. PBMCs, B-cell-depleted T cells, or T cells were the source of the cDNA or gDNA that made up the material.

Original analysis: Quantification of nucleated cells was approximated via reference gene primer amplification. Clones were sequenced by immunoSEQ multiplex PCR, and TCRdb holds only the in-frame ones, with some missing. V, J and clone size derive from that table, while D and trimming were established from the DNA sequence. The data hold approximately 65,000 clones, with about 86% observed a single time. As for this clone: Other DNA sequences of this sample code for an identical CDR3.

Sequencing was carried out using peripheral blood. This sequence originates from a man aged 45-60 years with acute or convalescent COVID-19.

CDR3 coding DNA: TGTGCCAGCAGTTTATCGGGACAGGGTAGGGACAGCTCCTACAATGAGCAGTTCTTC. It is translated as CASSLSGQGRDSSYNEQFF. The chain links TRBV27 to TRBJ2-1; 9 bases line up with TRBD1. The CDR3 runs 19 residues. The V gene's germline CDR1 is MNHEY and CDR2 SMNVEV (reference sequence). Losses at the gene ends were 0 bases for V and 0 bases for J; bases not matched to a gene: 9.